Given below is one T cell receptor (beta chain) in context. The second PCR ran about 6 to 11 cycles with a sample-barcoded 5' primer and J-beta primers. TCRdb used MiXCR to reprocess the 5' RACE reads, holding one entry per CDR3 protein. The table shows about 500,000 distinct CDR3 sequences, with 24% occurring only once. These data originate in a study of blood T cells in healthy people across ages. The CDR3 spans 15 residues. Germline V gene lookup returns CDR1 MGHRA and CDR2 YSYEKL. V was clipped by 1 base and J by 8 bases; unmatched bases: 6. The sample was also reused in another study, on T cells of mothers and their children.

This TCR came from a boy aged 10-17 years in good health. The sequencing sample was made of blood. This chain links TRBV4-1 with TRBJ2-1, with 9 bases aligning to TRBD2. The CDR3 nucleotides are TGCGCCAGCAGCCAAGTAGGAGCGGGAGGCGATGAGCAGTTCTTC. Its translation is CASSQVGAGGDEQFF.